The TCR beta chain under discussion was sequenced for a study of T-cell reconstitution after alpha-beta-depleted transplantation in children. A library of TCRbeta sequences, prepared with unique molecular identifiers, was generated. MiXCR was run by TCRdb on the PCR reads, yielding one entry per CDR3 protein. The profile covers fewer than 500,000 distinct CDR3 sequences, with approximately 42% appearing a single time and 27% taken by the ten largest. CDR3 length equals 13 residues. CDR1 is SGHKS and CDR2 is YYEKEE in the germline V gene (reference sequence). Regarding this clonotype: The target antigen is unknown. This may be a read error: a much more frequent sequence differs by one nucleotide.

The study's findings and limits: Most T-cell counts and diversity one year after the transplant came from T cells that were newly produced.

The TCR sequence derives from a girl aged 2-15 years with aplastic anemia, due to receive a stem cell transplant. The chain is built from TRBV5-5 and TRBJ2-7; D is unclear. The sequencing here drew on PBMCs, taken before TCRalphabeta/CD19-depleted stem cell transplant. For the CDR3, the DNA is TGTGCCTGCAGCTTGGGTCCCCCCGGAGAGCAGTACTTC. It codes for CACSLGPPGEQYF.